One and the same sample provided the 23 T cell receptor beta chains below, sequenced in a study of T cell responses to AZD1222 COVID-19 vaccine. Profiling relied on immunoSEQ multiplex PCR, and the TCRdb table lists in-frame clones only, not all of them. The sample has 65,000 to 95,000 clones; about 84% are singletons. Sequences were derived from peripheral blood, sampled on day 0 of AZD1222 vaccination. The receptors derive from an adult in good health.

The CDR3 spells CASRLNEKLFF. CDR3 coding DNA: TGTGCCAGCAGGCTAAATGAAAAACTGTTTTTT. The chain employs TRBV5-8 and TRBJ1-4; D ambiguous. Germline CDR1 and CDR2: SGHTS and YDEGEE. The CDR3 contains 11 residues. Deletions cut 5 bases from V and 5 bases from J, with 4 bases between.

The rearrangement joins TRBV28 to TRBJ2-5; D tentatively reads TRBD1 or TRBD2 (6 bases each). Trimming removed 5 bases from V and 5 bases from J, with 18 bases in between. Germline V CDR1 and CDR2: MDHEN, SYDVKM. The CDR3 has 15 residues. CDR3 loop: CASSRPGALGETQYF. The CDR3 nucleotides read TGTGCCAGCAGTAGGCCGGGGGCCCTGGGCGAGACCCAGTACTTC. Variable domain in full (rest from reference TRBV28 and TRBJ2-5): DVKVTQSSRYLVKRTGEKVFLECVQDMDHENMFWYRQDPGLGLRLIYFSYDVKMKEKGDIPEGYSVSREKKERFSLILESASTNQTSMYLCASSRPGALGETQYFGPGTRLLVL.

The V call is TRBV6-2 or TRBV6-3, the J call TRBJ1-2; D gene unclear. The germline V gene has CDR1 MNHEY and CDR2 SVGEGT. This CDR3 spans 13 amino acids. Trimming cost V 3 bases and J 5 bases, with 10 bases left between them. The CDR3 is CASSYPDFYGYTF. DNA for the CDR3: TGTGCCAGCAGTTATCCGGACTTTTATGGCTACACCTTC.

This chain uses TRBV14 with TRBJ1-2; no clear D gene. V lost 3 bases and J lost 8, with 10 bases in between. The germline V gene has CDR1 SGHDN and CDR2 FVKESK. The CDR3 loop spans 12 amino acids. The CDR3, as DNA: TGTGCCAGCAGCCAGCTGACCGGCGGCTACACCTTC. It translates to CASSQLTGGYTF.

The chain's CDR3 is CASSLAWTGPYEQYF. The DNA for the CDR3 is TGTGCCAGCAGTTTAGCTTGGACAGGACCCTACGAGCAGTACTTC. The rearrangement joins TRBV27 to TRBJ2-7, with 7 positions matching TRBD1. V gave up 2 bases and J gave up 2 bases; unmatched junction bases: 6. Per the germline V gene, CDR1 is MNHEY and CDR2 is SMNVEV (reference sequence). This CDR3 spans 15 amino acids.

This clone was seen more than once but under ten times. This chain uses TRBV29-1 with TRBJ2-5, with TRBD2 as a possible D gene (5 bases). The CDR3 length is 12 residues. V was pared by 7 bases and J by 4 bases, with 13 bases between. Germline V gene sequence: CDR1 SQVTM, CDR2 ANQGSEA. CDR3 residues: CSAGLRGETQYF. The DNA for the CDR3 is TGCAGCGCCGGACTCCGCGGAGAGACCCAGTACTTC.

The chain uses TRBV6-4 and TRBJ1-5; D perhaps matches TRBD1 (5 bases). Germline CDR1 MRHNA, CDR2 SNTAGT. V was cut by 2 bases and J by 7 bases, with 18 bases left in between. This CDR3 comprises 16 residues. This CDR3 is CASSDGDGGGWQPQHF. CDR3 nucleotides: TGTGCCAGCAGTGACGGGGATGGGGGAGGGTGGCAGCCCCAGCATTTT.

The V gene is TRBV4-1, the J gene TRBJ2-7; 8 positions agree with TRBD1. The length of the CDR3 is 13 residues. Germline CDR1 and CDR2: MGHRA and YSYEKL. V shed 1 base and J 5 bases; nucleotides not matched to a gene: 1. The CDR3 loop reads CASSQVTGDEQYF. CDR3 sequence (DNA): TGCGCCAGCAGCCAAGTGACAGGGGACGAGCAGTACTTC.

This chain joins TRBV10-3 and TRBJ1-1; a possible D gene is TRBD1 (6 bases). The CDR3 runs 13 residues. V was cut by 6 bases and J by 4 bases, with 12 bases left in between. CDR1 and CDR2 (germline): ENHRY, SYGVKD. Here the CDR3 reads CAIRGRGGTEAFF. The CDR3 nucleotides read TGTGCCATCAGGGGCAGGGGCGGCACTGAAGCTTTCTTT.

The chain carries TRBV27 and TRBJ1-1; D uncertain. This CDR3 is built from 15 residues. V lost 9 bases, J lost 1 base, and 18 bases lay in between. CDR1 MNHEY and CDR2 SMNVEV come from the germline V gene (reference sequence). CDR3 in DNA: TGTGCCAGTCTCCCACTATCGGGATCGAACACTGAAGCTTTCTTT. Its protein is CASLPLSGSNTEAFF.

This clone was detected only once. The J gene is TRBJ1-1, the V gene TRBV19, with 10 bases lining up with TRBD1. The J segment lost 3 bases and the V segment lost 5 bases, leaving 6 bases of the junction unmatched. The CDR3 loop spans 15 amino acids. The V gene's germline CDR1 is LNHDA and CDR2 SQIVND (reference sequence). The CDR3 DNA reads TGTGCCAGTAGTCCCCGACAGGGGGCGGACACTGAAGCTTTCTTT. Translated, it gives CASSPRQGADTEAFF.

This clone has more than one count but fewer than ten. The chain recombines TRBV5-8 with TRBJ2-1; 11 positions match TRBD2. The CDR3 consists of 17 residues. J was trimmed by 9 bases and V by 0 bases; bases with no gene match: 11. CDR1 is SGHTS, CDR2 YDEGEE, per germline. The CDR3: CASSLELAGAIRGEQFF. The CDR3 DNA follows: TGTGCCAGCAGCTTGGAACTAGCGGGAGCTATACGGGGTGAGCAGTTCTTC.

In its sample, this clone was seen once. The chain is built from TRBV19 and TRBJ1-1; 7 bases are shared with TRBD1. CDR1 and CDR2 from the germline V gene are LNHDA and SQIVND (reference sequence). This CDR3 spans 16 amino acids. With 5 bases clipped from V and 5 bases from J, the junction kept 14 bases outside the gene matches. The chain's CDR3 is CASSFRRQGPGTEAFF. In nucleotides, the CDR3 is TGTGCCAGTAGTTTCAGGAGACAGGGACCGGGGACTGAAGCTTTCTTT.

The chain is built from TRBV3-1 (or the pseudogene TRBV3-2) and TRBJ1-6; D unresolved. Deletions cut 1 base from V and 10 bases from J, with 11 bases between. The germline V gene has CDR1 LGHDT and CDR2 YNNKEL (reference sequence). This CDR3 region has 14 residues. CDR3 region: CASSQGRGASPLHF. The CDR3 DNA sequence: TGTGCCAGCAGCCAAGGGCGGGGAGCATCACCCCTCCACTTT.

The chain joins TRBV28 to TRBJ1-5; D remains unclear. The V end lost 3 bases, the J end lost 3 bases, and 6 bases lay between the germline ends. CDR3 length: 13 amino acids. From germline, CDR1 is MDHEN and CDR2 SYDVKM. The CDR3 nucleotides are TGTGCCAGCAGTTTCCTTAACAATCAGCCCCAGCATTTT. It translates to CASSFLNNQPQHF.

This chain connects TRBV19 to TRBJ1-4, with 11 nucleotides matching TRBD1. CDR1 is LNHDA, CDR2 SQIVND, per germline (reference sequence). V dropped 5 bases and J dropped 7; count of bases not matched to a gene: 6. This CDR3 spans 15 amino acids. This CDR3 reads CASSGRTGGGEKLFF. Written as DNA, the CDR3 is TGTGCCAGTAGTGGCCGGACAGGGGGCGGTGAAAAACTGTTTTTT.

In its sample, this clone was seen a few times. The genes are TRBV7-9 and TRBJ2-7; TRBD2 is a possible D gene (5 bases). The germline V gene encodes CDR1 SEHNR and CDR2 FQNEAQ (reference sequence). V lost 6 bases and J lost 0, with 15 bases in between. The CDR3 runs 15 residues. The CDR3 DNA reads TGTGCCAGCAGACGCGGACGGGAAAGCTCCTACGAGCAGTACTTC. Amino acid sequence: CASRRGRESSYEQYF.

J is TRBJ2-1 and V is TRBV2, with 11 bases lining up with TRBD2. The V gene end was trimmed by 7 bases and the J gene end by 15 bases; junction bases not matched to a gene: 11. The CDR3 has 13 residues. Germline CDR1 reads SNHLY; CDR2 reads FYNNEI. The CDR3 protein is CASTFGLAGARFF. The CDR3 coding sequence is TGTGCCAGCACCTTTGGACTAGCGGGCGCTAGGTTCTTC.

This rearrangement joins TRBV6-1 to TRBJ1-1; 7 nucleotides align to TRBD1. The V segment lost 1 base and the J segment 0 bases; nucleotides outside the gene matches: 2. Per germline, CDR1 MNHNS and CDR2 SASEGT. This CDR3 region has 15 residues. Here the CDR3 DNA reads TGTGCCAGCAGTGAAGAGGGGGCGTTGAACACTGAAGCTTTCTTT. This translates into CASSEEGALNTEAFF.

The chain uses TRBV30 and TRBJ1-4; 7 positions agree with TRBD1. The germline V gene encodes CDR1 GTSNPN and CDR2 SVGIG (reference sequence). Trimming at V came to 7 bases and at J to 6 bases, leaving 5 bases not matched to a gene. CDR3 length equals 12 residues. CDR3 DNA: TGTGCCTCCGGGACAGCCGATGAAAAACTGTTTTTT. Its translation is CASGTADEKLFF.

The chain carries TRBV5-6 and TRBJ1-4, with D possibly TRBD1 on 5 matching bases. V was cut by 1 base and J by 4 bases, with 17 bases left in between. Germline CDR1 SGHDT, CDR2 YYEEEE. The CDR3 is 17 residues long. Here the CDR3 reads CASSLIQLRGDNEKLFF. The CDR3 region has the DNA TGTGCCAGCAGCTTGATTCAACTTAGGGGAGATAATGAAAAACTGTTTTTT.

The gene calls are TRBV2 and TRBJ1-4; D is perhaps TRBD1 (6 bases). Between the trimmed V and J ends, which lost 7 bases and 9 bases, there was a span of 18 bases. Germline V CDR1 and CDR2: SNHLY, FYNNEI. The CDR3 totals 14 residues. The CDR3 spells CASTRPTGIQKLFF. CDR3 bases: TGTGCCAGCACAAGGCCAACAGGGATCCAAAAACTGTTTTTT.

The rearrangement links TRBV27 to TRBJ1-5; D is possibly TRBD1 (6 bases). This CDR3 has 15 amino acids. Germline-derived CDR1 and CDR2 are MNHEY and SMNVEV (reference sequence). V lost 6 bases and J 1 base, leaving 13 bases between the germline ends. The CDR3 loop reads CASRPTGLSNQPQHF. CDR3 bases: TGTGCCAGCAGGCCTACAGGGCTCAGCAATCAGCCCCAGCATTTT.